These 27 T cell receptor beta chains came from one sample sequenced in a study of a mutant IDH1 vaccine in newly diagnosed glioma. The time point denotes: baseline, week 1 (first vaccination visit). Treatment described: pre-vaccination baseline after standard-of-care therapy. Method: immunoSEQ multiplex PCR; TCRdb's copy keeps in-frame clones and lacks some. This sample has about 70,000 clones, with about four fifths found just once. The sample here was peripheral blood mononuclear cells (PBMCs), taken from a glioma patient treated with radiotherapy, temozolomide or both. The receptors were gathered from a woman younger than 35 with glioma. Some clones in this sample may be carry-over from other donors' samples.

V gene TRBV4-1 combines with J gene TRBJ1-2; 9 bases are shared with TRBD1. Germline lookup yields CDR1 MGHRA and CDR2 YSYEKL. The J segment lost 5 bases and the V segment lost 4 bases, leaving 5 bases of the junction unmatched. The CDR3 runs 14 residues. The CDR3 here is CASSRDREGYGYTF. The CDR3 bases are TGCGCCAGCAGCCGGGACAGGGAAGGATATGGCTACACCTTC.

The DNA of the CDR3 is TGTGCCAGCAGCCGACCGTCGAGGGTTCTATTCCTTGCAACTAATGAAAAACTGTTTTTT. Amino acid sequence: CASSRPSRVLFLATNEKLFF. The chain joins TRBV4-2 to TRBJ1-4; unclear D gene. CDR3 length: 20 amino acids. Germline loops: CDR1 LGHNA, CDR2 YNFKEQ. Trimming pared 4 bases from V and 0 bases from J, leaving 24 bases between.

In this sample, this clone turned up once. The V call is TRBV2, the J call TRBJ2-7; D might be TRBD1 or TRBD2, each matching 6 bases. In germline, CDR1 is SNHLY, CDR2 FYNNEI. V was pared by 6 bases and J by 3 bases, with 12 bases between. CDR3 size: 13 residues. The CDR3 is CASRGGHNYEQYF. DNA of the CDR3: TGTGCCAGCAGGGGGGGACATAACTACGAGCAGTACTTC.

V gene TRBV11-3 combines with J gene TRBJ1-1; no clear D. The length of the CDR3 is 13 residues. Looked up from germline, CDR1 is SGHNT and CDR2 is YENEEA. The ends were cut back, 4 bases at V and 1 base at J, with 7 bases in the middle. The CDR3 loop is CASSSSSNTEAFF. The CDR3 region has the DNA TGTGCCAGCAGCTCCTCCTCGAACACTGAAGCTTTCTTT.

For the CDR3, the DNA is TGTGCCAGCAGCCCAAGCCCGGATGAGCAGTTCTTC. Its translation: CASSPSPDEQFF. This chain links TRBV5-4 with TRBJ2-1; D uncertain. Germline V gives CDR1 SGHNT, CDR2 YYREEE (reference sequence). Trimming pared 4 bases from V and 8 bases from J, leaving 10 bases between. The CDR3 runs to 12 residues.

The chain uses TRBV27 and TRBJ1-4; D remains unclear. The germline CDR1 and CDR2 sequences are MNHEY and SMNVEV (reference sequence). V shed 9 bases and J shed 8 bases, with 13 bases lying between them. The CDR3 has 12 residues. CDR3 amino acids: CASARSGEKLFF. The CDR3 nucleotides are TGTGCCAGTGCCAGGAGCGGGGAAAAACTGTTTTTT.

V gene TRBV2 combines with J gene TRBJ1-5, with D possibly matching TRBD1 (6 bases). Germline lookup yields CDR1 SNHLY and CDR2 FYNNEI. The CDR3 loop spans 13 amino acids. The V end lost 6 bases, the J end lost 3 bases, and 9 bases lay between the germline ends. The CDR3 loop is CASRDSHNQPQHF. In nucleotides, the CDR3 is TGTGCCAGCAGGGACAGTCACAATCAGCCCCAGCATTTT.

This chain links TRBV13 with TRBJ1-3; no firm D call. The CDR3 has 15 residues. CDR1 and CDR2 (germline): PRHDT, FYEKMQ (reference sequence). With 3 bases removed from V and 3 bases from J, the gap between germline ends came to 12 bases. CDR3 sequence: CASSFEQTLGNTIYF. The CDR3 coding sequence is TGTGCCAGCAGCTTCGAGCAAACCCTTGGAAACACCATATATTTT.

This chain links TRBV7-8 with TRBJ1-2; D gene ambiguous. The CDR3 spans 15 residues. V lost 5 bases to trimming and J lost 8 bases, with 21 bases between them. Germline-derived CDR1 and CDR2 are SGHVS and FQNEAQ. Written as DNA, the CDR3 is TGTGCCAGCAGCGCCCATTCCGGGCGGTCGGGGGGCTACACCTTC. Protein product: CASSAHSGRSGGYTF.

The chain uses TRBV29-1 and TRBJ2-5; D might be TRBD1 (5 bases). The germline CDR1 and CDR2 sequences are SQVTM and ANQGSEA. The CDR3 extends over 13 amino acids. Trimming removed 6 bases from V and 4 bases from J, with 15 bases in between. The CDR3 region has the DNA TGCAGCGTCCTGGGGCCTGGGCCAGAGACCCAGTACTTC. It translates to CSVLGPGPETQYF.

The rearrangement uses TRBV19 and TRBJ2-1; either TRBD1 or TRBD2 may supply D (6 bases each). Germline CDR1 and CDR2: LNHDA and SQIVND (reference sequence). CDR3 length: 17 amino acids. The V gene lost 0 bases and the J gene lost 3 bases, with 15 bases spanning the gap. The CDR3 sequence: CASSIDSSGAHYNEQFF. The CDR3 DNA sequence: TGTGCCAGTAGTATAGATTCATCGGGGGCTCACTACAATGAGCAGTTCTTC.

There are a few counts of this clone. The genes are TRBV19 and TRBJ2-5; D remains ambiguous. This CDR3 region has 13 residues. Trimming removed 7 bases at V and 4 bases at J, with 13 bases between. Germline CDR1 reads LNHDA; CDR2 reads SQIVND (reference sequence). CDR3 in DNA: TGTGCCAGTACCAAGGACCTAGGAGAGACCCAGTACTTC. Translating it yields CASTKDLGETQYF.

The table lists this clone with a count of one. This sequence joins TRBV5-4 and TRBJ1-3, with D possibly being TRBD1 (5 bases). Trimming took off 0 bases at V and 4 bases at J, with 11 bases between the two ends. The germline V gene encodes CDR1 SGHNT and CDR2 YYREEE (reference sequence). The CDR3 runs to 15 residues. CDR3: CASSLGSGGGNTIYF. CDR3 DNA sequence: TGTGCCAGCAGCTTGGGCTCTGGGGGAGGAAACACCATATATTTT.

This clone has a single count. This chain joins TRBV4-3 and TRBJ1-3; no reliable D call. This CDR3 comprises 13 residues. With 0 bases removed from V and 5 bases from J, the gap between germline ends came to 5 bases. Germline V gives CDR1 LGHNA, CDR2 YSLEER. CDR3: CASSQDRRNTIYF. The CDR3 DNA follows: TGCGCCAGCAGCCAAGACCGTAGAAACACCATATATTTT.

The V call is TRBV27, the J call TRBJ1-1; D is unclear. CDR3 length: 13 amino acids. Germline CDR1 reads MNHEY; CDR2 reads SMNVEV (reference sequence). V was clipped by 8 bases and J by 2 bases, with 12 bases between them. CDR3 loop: CASGEYSNTEAFF. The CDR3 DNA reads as TGTGCCAGCGGGGAGTATTCAAACACTGAAGCTTTCTTT.

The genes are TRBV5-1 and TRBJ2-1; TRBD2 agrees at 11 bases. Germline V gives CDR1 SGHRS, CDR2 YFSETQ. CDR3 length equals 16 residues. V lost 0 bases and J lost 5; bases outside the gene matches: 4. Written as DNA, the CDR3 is TGCGCCAGCAGCTTGGTGGGACTAGCGGCAAACAATGAGCAGTTCTTC. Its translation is CASSLVGLAANNEQFF.

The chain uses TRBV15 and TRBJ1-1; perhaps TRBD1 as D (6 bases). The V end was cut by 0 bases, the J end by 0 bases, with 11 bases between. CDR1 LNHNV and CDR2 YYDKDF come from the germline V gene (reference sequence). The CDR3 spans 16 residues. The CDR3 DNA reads TGTGCCACCAGCAGAGATCGGACAGTTATGAACACTGAAGCTTTCTTT. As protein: CATSRDRTVMNTEAFF.

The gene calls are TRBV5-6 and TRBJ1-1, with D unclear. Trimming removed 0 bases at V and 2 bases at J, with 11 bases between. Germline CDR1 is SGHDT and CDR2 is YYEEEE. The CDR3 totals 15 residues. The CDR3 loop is CASSLVAAPNTEAFF. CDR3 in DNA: TGTGCCAGCAGCTTGGTCGCGGCACCAAACACTGAAGCTTTCTTT.

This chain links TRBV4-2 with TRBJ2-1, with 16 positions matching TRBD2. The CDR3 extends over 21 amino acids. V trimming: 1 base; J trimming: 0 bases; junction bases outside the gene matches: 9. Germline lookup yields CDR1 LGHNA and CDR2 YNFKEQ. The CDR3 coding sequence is TGTGCCAGCAGCCAAGGCCTTAGTGGGACTAGCGGGAGGGCCTCCTACAATGAGCAGTTCTTC. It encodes CASSQGLSGTSGRASYNEQFF.

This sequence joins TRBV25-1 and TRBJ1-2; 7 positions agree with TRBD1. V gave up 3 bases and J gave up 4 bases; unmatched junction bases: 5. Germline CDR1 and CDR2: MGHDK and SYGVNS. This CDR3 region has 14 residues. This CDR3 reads CASSERQGSYGYTF. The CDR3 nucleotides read TGTGCCAGCAGTGAGCGACAGGGAAGCTATGGCTACACCTTC.

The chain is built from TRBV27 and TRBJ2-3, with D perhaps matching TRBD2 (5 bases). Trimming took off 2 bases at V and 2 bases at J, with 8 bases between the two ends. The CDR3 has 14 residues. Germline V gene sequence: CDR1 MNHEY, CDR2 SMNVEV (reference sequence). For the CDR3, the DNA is TGTGCCAGCAGTTTAGGACTCCTCACAGATACGCAGTATTTT. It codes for CASSLGLLTDTQYF.

CDR3 loop: CASSDVRANYGYTF. CDR3 nucleotides: TGTGCCAGCAGTGATGTCAGGGCGAACTATGGCTACACCTTC. The chain links TRBV6-1 to TRBJ1-2, with D possibly being TRBD1 (5 bases). CDR1 and CDR2 (germline): MNHNS, SASEGT. V was pared by 3 bases and J by 2 bases, with 10 bases between. This CDR3 is 14 amino acids long.

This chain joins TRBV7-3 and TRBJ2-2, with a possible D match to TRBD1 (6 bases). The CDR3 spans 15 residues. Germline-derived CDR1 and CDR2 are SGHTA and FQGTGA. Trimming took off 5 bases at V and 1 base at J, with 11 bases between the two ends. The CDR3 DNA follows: TGTGCCAGCAGCCCGAAGACAGGGAACACCGGGGAGCTGTTTTTT. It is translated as CASSPKTGNTGELFF.

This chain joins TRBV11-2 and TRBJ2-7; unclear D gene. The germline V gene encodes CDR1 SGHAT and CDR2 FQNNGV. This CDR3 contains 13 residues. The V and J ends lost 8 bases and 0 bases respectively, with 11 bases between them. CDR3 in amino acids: CASARSSSYEQYF. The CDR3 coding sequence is TGTGCCAGCGCACGCTCGAGCTCCTACGAGCAGTACTTC.

The DNA for the CDR3 is TGTGCCAGCAGCGCCATGGACAGGGTCCTTTCACCCCTCCACTTT. It is translated as CASSAMDRVLSPLHF. The chain combines TRBV21-1 with TRBJ1-6; no DNA check was done on the table's D call, TRBD1. TRBV21-1 is a pseudogene locus. The CDR3 is made up of 15 amino acids.

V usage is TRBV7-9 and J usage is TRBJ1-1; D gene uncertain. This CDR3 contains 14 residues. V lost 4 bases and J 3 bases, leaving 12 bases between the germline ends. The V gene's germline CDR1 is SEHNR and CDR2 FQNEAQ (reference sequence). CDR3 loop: CASSSLFGDTEAFF. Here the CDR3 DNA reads TGTGCCAGCAGCTCCCTATTTGGGGACACTGAAGCTTTCTTT.

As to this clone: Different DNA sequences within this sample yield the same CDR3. CDR3 DNA: TGCGCCAGCAGCTTGGCAGGGATGAACACTGAAGCTTTCTTT. This translates into CASSLAGMNTEAFF. This chain uses TRBV5-1 with TRBJ1-1; maybe TRBD1 (5 bases). V shed 0 bases and J shed 0 bases, with 6 bases lying between them. The CDR3 contains 14 residues. Germline CDR1 SGHRS, CDR2 YFSETQ.